Listed here are 11 T cell receptor beta chains from one sample, sequenced in a study of blood T cell repertoires in COVID-19. The repertoire was sequenced with immunoSEQ multiplex PCR; TCRdb's copy has only in-frame clones and lacks some. The sample has around 300,000 clones, approximately 90% seen once. Sequencing input: peripheral blood. Receptor source: a woman between 25 and 40 years old with COVID-19, enrolled during active disease.

The chain links TRBV27 to TRBJ2-1; the match to TRBD2 covers 8 bases. V gave up 0 bases and J gave up 7 bases; unmatched junction bases: 8. This CDR3 is 16 amino acids long. In germline, CDR1 is MNHEY, CDR2 SMNVEV (reference sequence). CDR3 DNA sequence: TGTGCCAGCAGTTTATCATTAGCGGGGAGGAGGAATGAGCAGTTCTTC. Translating gives CASSLSLAGRRNEQFF.

The chain uses TRBV20-1 and TRBJ2-2; tentative D call: TRBD2 (6 bases). This CDR3 region has 16 residues. Germline values: CDR1 DFQATT, CDR2 SNEGSKA (reference sequence). Trimming pared 3 bases from V and 4 bases from J, leaving 18 bases between. The CDR3 reads CSASRSVQGGTGELFF. CDR3 coding DNA: TGCAGTGCTAGTCGGTCGGTCCAGGGAGGCACCGGGGAGCTGTTTTTT.

J is TRBJ2-2 and V is TRBV7-8; D unresolved. CDR3 length: 14 amino acids. CDR1 SGHVS and CDR2 FQNEAQ come from the germline V gene. V lost 4 bases to trimming and J lost 4 bases, with 10 bases between them. The CDR3 loop reads CASSSPLGTGELFF. The CDR3 DNA is TGTGCCAGCAGCTCCCCACTTGGCACCGGGGAGCTGTTTTTT.

V gene TRBV21-1 combines with J gene TRBJ1-3; the table's D call TRBD1 went unverified against the DNA. TRBV21-1 corresponds to a pseudogene. The CDR3 has 17 residues. In DNA form, the CDR3 reads TGTGCCAGCAGCAAAGACGCGGACAGGGTATCTGGAAACACCATATATTTT. Amino acids: CASSKDADRVSGNTIYF.

The V and J genes are TRBV28 and TRBJ1-2; 7 bases line up with TRBD1. Germline V lookup: CDR1 MDHEN, CDR2 SYDVKM. The CDR3 consists of 15 residues. Losses at the gene ends were 3 bases for V and 4 bases for J; bases not matched to a gene: 8. CDR3 residues: CASSFYNRGSYGYTF. The DNA for the CDR3 is TGTGCCAGCAGTTTTTATAACAGGGGAAGCTATGGCTACACCTTC.

This clone showed up just once. This chain connects TRBV28 to TRBJ2-7; 7 nucleotides align to TRBD1. V shed 3 bases and J 5 bases; nucleotides not matched to a gene: 10. Germline values: CDR1 MDHEN, CDR2 SYDVKM. This CDR3 is 15 amino acids long. The DNA of the CDR3 is TGTGCCAGCAGTTTTAGGCAGGGGGTGAGTCACGAGCAGTACTTC. Protein product: CASSFRQGVSHEQYF.

The chain uses TRBV6-5 and TRBJ1-4, with D maybe TRBD1 (6 bases). Germline V gives CDR1 MNHEY, CDR2 SVGAGI. The CDR3 covers 13 residues. V gave up 6 bases and J gave up 4 bases, with 9 bases separating them. The CDR3 is CASSQGSNEKLFF. The CDR3 coding sequence is TGTGCCAGCAGCCAGGGGAGTAATGAAAAACTGTTTTTT.

The chain employs TRBV5-6 and TRBJ1-1, with 8 bases lining up with TRBD1. CDR1 and CDR2 from the germline V gene are SGHDT and YYEEEE. After removal of 4 bases from V and 9 bases from J, the junction contained 8 bases not matched to a gene. CDR3 length equals 13 residues. The CDR3 is CASSPPDRVKAFF. The DNA of the CDR3 is TGTGCCAGCAGCCCACCGGACAGGGTCAAAGCTTTCTTT.

This clone was counted a single time. V gene TRBV28 combines with J gene TRBJ2-7; D is uncertain. The CDR3 is 13 residues long. V gave up 9 bases and J gave up 6 bases, with 18 bases separating them. The germline CDR1 and CDR2 sequences are MDHEN and SYDVKM. The CDR3 DNA reads TGTGCCAGTCAGTACGGTGCTACTACCGAGCAGTACTTC. Its translation is CASQYGATTEQYF.

This clone was found a few times. The chain is built from TRBV5-6 and TRBJ2-3, with 9 bases that match TRBD2. V dropped 2 bases and J dropped 4; count of bases not matched to a gene: 8. The CDR3 totals 16 residues. Germline V gene data show CDR1 as SGHDT and CDR2 as YYEEEE. CDR3 DNA: TGTGCCAGCAGCTTAACCTGGGGCGGGAGGGCAGATACGCAGTATTTT. This translates into CASSLTWGGRADTQYF.

The genes are TRBV7-2 and TRBJ1-1; D call uncertain. CDR1 SGHTA and CDR2 FQGNSA come from the germline V gene. The length of the CDR3 is 16 residues. V was pared by 4 bases and J by 5 bases, with 20 bases between. CDR3 in amino acids: CASSSRIALGLTEAFF. Here the CDR3 DNA reads TGTGCCAGCAGCTCTCGAATAGCGTTAGGGTTGACTGAAGCTTTCTTT.